The 11 T cell receptor beta chains listed next were all sequenced from one sample in a study of OX40 agonist ivuxolimab in advanced cancers. Using immunoSEQ multiplex PCR, the repertoire was profiled, and TCRdb retains in-frame clones only, with some absent. This table holds about 80,000 clones, roughly 91% found once. Material: CD4+ or CD8+ T cells sorted from blood, obtained in a trial of the OX40 agonist ivuxolimab. These receptors came from an adult with an advanced solid tumor such as melanoma, head and neck, liver or kidney cancer.

The chain couples TRBV28 to TRBJ1-2; D uncertain. The ends were cut back, 5 bases at V and 11 bases at J, with 9 bases in the middle. The CDR3 has 10 residues. Germline CDR1 and CDR2: MDHEN and SYDVKM. The CDR3 is CASSRTRYTF. The DNA for the CDR3 is TGTGCCAGCAGTCGGACGAGATACACCTTC.

The CDR3 here is CASSLASLAGANEKLFF. CDR3 coding DNA: TGCGCCAGCAGCTTGGCCAGTCTGGCAGGTGCTAATGAAAAACTGTTTTTT. J is TRBJ1-4 and V is TRBV5-1; the D is unclear. The CDR3 is 17 amino acids. V was cut by 0 bases and J by 3 bases, with 15 bases left in between. Germline values: CDR1 SGHRS, CDR2 YFSETQ.

The genes are TRBV6-5 and TRBJ1-5, with 8 bases fitting TRBD1. The CDR3 consists of 15 residues. Looked up from germline, CDR1 is MNHEY and CDR2 is SVGAGI. Trimming cost V 6 bases and J 2 bases; bases outside gene matches: 6. The DNA of the CDR3 is TGTGCCAGCAGCCGGACAGGGTTCGGCAATCAGCCCCAGCATTTT. Protein product: CASSRTGFGNQPQHF.

The CDR3 loop is CASSPGTYEQYF. CDR3 nucleotides: TGTGCCAGCTCACCGGGAACATACGAGCAGTACTTC. V and J are TRBV18 and TRBJ2-7, with D hard to call. Deletions cut 3 bases from V and 4 bases from J, with 7 bases between. CDR1 KGHSH and CDR2 LQKENI come from the germline V gene. The CDR3 loop spans 12 amino acids. The full variable domain, completed using reference TRBV18 and TRBJ2-7, is NAGVMQNPRHLVRRRGQEARLRCSPMKGHSHVYWYRQLPEEGLKFMVYLQKENIIDESGMPKERFSAEFPKEGPSILRIQQVVRGDSAAYFCASSPGTYEQYFGPGTRLTVT.

The V gene is TRBV5-5, the J gene TRBJ2-1, with D possibly being TRBD1 (6 bases). Trimming left V 7 bases short and J 4 bases short, with 12 bases between. Looked up from germline, CDR1 is SGHKS and CDR2 is YYEKEE (reference sequence). The CDR3 is 13 residues long. CDR3 amino acids: CASGQGSYNEQFF. CDR3 DNA sequence: TGTGCCAGCGGGCAGGGGTCTTACAATGAGCAGTTCTTC. Filled out from reference TRBV5-5 and TRBJ2-1, the complete variable domain reads DAGVTQSPTHLIKTRGQQVTLRCSPISGHKSVSWYQQVLGQGPQFIFQYYEKEERGRGNFPDRFSARQFPNYSSELNVNALLLGDSALYLCASGQGSYNEQFFGPGTRLTVL.

Written as DNA, the CDR3 is TGTGCCAGCTCACCACCTGGGTGGGAAAACATTCAGTACTTC. Translation gives CASSPPGWENIQYF. The rearrangement joins TRBV18 to TRBJ2-4; D call uncertain. V was cut by 0 bases and J by 5 bases, with 8 bases left in between. The germline gives CDR1 KGHSH, CDR2 LQKENI. CDR3 size: 14 residues.

The CDR3 sequence is CSVVGGSGANVLTF. In nucleotides, the CDR3 is TGCAGCGTTGTTGGGGGGAGTGGGGCCAACGTCCTGACTTTC. The V and J genes are TRBV29-1 and TRBJ2-6, with TRBD2 as a possible D gene (6 bases). CDR3 length: 14 residues. Germline V gives CDR1 SQVTM, CDR2 ANQGSEA. The V and J ends lost 4 bases and 3 bases respectively, with 10 bases between them.

The V call is TRBV7-2, the J call TRBJ1-5, with a possible D match to TRBD1 (5 bases). This CDR3 has 15 residues. Per germline, CDR1 SGHTA and CDR2 FQGNSA. The V end lost 1 base, the J end lost 2 bases, and 9 bases lay between the germline ends. CDR3 loop: CASSLVRGGNQPQHF. CDR3 DNA: TGTGCCAGCAGCTTAGTACGGGGGGGCAATCAGCCCCAGCATTTT.

The chain employs TRBV11-2 and TRBJ2-7; D not certain. CDR3 length: 13 amino acids. CDR1 and CDR2 from the germline V gene are SGHAT and FQNNGV. Trimming pared 3 bases from V and 5 bases from J, leaving 11 bases between. The CDR3 protein is CASSFPLRHEQYF. The CDR3 DNA is TGTGCCAGCAGCTTTCCCCTAAGGCACGAGCAGTACTTC.

The chain links TRBV5-1 to TRBJ1-2; 7 bases fit TRBD1. With V trimmed by 2 bases and J by 6 bases, 4 bases remained unmatched. Germline CDR1 and CDR2: SGHRS and YFSETQ. The CDR3 is made up of 13 amino acids. Here the CDR3 reads CASSFTGTDGYTF. CDR3 nucleotide sequence: TGCGCCAGCAGCTTTACCGGGACAGATGGCTACACCTTC.

The gene calls are TRBV7-2 and TRBJ1-3, with D maybe TRBD1 (6 bases). The length of the CDR3 is 14 residues. Germline V CDR1 and CDR2: SGHTA, FQGNSA. V dropped 5 bases and J dropped 2 bases, with 10 bases sitting between them. The CDR3 bases are TGTGCCAGCAGCCCGGGGACACCTGGAAACACCATATATTTT. It specifies CASSPGTPGNTIYF.